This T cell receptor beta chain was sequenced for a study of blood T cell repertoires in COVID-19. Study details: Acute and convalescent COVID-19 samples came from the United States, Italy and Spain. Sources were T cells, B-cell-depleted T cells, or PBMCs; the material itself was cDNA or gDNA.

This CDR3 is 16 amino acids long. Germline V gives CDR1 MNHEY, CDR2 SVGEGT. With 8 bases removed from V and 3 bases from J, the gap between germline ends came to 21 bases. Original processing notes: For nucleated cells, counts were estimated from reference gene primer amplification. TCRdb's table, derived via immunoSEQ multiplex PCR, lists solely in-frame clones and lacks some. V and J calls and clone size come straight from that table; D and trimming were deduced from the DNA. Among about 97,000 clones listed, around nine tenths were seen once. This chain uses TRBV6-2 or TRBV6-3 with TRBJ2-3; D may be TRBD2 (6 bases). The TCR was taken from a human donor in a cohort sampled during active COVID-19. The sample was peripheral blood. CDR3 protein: CASGHLPGEGTDTQYF. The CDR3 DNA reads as TGTGCCAGCGGCCATCTACCGGGAGAGGGGACAGATACGCAGTATTTT.